This T cell receptor (beta chain) was retrieved from a study of control samples from healthy donors and cancer patients. The CDR3 is 14 residues long. With 4 bases removed from V and 7 bases from J, the gap between germline ends came to 13 bases. Germline assignment: CDR1 SEHNR and CDR2 FQNEAQ (reference sequence). Data came from immunoSEQ multiplex PCR; TCRdb stores just in-frame clones and leaves some out. Among fewer than 150,000 clones listed, 90% to 95% were seen once. The source of this sequence is a woman aged 18-29 years in good health. The specimen sequenced was blood. The chain employs TRBV7-9 and TRBJ1-4; possibly TRBD1 for D (6 bases). The CDR3 coding sequence is TGTGCCAGCAGCTCAACAGGGTTAGGTGAAAAACTGTTTTTT. Amino acids: CASSSTGLGEKLFF.